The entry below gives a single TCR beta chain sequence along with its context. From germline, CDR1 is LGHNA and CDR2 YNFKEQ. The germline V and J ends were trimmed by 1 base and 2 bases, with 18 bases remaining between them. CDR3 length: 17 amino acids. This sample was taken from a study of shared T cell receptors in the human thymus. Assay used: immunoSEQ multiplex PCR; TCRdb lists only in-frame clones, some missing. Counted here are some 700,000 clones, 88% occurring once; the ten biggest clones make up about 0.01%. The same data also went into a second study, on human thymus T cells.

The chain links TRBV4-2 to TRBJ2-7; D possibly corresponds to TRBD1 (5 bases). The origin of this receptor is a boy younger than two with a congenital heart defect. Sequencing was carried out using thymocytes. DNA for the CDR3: TGTGCCAGCAGCCAAGTCCTCCCTGGACACCCTACCTACGAGCAGTACTTC. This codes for CASSQVLPGHPTYEQYF.